A selection of T cell receptor beta chains follows, all from one sample in a study of T cell responses to AZD1222 COVID-19 vaccine. Sequenced by immunoSEQ multiplex PCR; TCRdb stores in-frame clones only, minus some. This table holds just under 55,000 clones, 70% to 90% found once. The sequences come from peripheral blood, collected on day 0 of AZD1222 vaccination. Every receptor here comes from an adult in good health. Each CDR3 is given with its conserved first and last residue. The D gene is left open where the match is weak. Size is omitted from some rows. Given values are once, few, many or a class for expanded clones.

v_gene,j_gene,len,d_gene,abundance,CDR3aa,CDR3nt
TRBV19,TRBJ1-1,12,TRBD1,NA,CASSPGGTEAFF,TGTGCCAGTAGTCCAGGGGGGACTGAAGCTTTCTTT
TRBV6-2/TRBV6-3,TRBJ2-7,11,TRBD1,NA,CASSYGGQGFF,TGTGCCAGCAGTTACGGGGGACAGGGATTCTTC
TRBV4-1,TRBJ2-3,16,NA,NA,CASSQAQGRVTDTQYF,TGCGCCAGCAGCCAAGCGCAGGGGAGGGTCACAGATACGCAGTATTTT
TRBV5-8,TRBJ1-2,14,NA,NA,CASSFQVSSYGYTF,TGTGCCAGCAGCTTTCAGGTATCCAGCTATGGCTACACCTTC
TRBV5-1,TRBJ1-1,14,NA,NA,CASSPDSLGTEAFF,TGCGCCAGCAGCCCTGACAGCCTGGGGACTGAAGCTTTCTTT
TRBV14,TRBJ1-6,18,TRBD1,few,CASSHPMGDSQYNSPLHF,TGTGCCAGCAGCCATCCCATGGGGGACAGTCAGTATAATTCACCCCTCCACTTT
TRBV10-1,TRBJ2-7,14,NA,NA,CASSESTDWVWQYF,TGCGCCAGCAGTGAGTCGACGGATTGGGTTTGGCAGTACTTC
TRBV6-5,TRBJ2-3,15,NA,NA,CASSYSFELTDTQYF,TGTGCCAGCAGTTACTCTTTCGAATTGACAGATACGCAGTATTTT
TRBV5-4,TRBJ1-6,16,NA,NA,CASSLEPRDKFSPLHF,TGTGCCAGCAGCTTGGAACCCCGGGACAAATTTTCACCCCTCCACTTT
TRBV19,TRBJ2-3,14,NA,NA,CASSYGVSTDTQYF,TGTGCCAGTAGTTATGGGGTCAGCACAGATACGCAGTATTTT
TRBV7-2,TRBJ2-3,16,TRBD2,NA,CASSLLAGGRTDTQYF,TGTGCCAGCAGCTTACTGGCGGGGGGGCGCACAGATACGCAGTATTTT
TRBV25-1,TRBJ2-1,11,NA,few,CATDSGNEQFF,TGTGCCACCGACTCTGGGAATGAGCAGTTCTTC
TRBV6-2/TRBV6-3,TRBJ2-1,14,NA,NA,CASSRRGGRNEQFF,TGTGCCAGCAGTCGCAGGGGGGGCCGCAATGAGCAGTTCTTC
TRBV12-5,TRBJ2-5,12,NA,NA,CASGLGQETQYF,TGTGCTAGTGGTTTGGGCCAAGAGACCCAGTACTTC
TRBV25-1,TRBJ2-5,14,NA,NA,CASRRTGVEETQYF,TGTGCCAGCAGGAGGACGGGGGTCGAGGAGACCCAGTACTTC
TRBV10-3,TRBJ2-7,13,NA,NA,CAISLIDFGEQYF,TGTGCCATCAGTCTCATTGACTTCGGCGAGCAGTACTTC
TRBV6-5,TRBJ1-1,15,NA,once,CASSYSPTLNTEAFF,TGTGCCAGCAGTTACTCACCCACGTTGAACACTGAAGCTTTCTTT
TRBV27,TRBJ2-7,14,NA,once,CASSLGTVPYEQYF,TGTGCCAGCAGCCTCGGGACGGTCCCCTACGAGCAGTACTTC
TRBV5-1,TRBJ1-3,13,NA,once,CASSLDGGNTIYF,TGCGCCAGCAGCTTGGATGGCGGAAACACCATATATTTT
TRBV24-1,TRBJ2-3,17,NA,NA,CATSDSEGQVRPDTQYF,TGTGCCACCAGTGATTCGGAGGGGCAGGTAAGGCCAGATACGCAGTATTTT
TRBV19,TRBJ1-6,14,NA,NA,CASRGDRLNSPLHF,TGTGCCAGTAGGGGGGACCGCCTTAATTCACCCCTCCACTTT
TRBV6-2/TRBV6-3,TRBJ2-1,17,NA,NA,CASSYTRPGSSTNEQFF,TGTGCCAGCAGTTACACCCGGCCAGGATCTTCTACGAATGAGCAGTTCTTC